One sample yielded the 14 T cell receptor beta chains listed below, sequenced in a study of T cells in localized non-small cell lung cancer (dated by TCRdb to about 2020). The protocol used for the library was the immunoSEQ multiplex PCR assay. The table was pulled from immuneACCESS by TCRdb, which kept in-frame rearrangements only. Such tables lose some clones; where checked, under half of the loss comes from unresolved V genes, and the rest has no known cause. This sample lists tens of thousands of clones; about 89% were detected once. The top ten hold about 2.9% of the sample. Specimen: peripheral blood, collected before any cancer treatment. All receptors derive from a female donor older than 55 with stage I lung adenocarcinoma.

This clone has only one observation. This chain links TRBV28 with TRBJ1-2; D not certain. CDR1 MDHEN and CDR2 SYDVKM come from the germline V gene. Trimming cost V 8 bases and J 0 bases, with 16 bases left between them. The CDR3 has 15 amino acids. The CDR3 spells CASLEGGRSNYGYTF. CDR3 nucleotides: TGTGCCAGCCTCGAGGGTGGCAGATCTAACTATGGCTACACCTTC.

The V and J genes are TRBV28 and TRBJ1-3, with D perhaps matching TRBD1 (6 bases). Trimming stripped 5 bases from V and 4 bases from J, with 18 bases between. The germline gives CDR1 MDHEN, CDR2 SYDVKM. This CDR3 contains 16 residues. The CDR3 DNA reads as TGTGCCAGCAGTCAGAGCCCGACAGGCTCGGGAAACACCATATATTTT. Translation gives CASSQSPTGSGNTIYF.

V usage is TRBV29-1 and J usage is TRBJ2-1, with 11 bases identical to TRBD1. Germline lookup yields CDR1 SQVTM and CDR2 ANQGSEA. V shed 6 bases, J shed 3 bases, and the junction held 4 bases outside the gene matches. The CDR3 is 14 amino acids. CDR3 in DNA: TGCAGCGTGAGGGACAGGGGGGGCTACAATGAGCAGTTCTTC. It translates to CSVRDRGGYNEQFF.

The V and J genes are TRBV6-5 and TRBJ1-2; the match to TRBD1 covers 10 bases. The germline V gene has CDR1 MNHEY and CDR2 SVGAGI. V gave up 6 bases and J gave up 4 bases; unmatched junction bases: 5. The CDR3 loop spans 14 amino acids. The CDR3 sequence is CASRGTGESYGYTF. The DNA of the CDR3 is TGTGCCAGCAGAGGGACAGGGGAATCCTATGGCTACACCTTC.

In DNA form, the CDR3 reads TGTGCCAGCAGACCCGGACTAGCGGGAGAGAGTGAGCAGTTCTTC. Translated, it gives CASRPGLAGESEQFF. This chain connects TRBV11-2 to TRBJ2-1, with 13 bases that match TRBD2. The CDR3 is 15 residues long. V was pared by 6 bases and J by 9 bases, with 8 bases of the junction left unmatched. Germline loops: CDR1 SGHAT, CDR2 FQNNGV.

The chain couples TRBV5-6 to TRBJ2-7; possible D gene TRBD2, 6 bases. This CDR3 region has 14 residues. From germline, CDR1 is SGHDT and CDR2 YYEEEE. Trimming stripped 3 bases from V and 3 bases from J, with 13 bases between. DNA for the CDR3: TGTGCCAGCAGCTACGGGACTTTGCTCTACGAGCAGTACTTC. Protein product: CASSYGTLLYEQYF.

This chain connects TRBV19 to TRBJ1-2; 10 bases align to TRBD1. CDR1 is LNHDA, CDR2 SQIVND, per germline (reference sequence). The CDR3 is made up of 14 amino acids. With V trimmed by 6 bases and J by 7 bases, 8 bases remained unmatched. CDR3 amino acids: CASRVTGGPGGYTF. CDR3 sequence (DNA): TGTGCCAGTAGGGTGACAGGGGGCCCGGGTGGCTACACCTTC.

The table lists this clone with a count of one. The CDR3 reads CASSSGGLNTEAFF. The CDR3 nucleotides are TGTGCCAGCAGCTCTGGAGGGCTGAACACTGAAGCTTTCTTT. The chain employs TRBV6-5 and TRBJ1-1; D gene unclear. Germline V gene sequence: CDR1 MNHEY, CDR2 SVGAGI. Deletions cut 6 bases from V and 0 bases from J, with 11 bases between. The CDR3 sequence is 14 residues long.

The rearrangement joins TRBV15 to TRBJ1-2, with 7 bases matching TRBD1. The CDR3 is made up of 15 amino acids. With 0 bases clipped from V and 4 bases from J, the junction kept 5 bases outside the gene matches. CDR1 and CDR2 (germline): LNHNV, YYDKDF (reference sequence). The CDR3 protein is CATSRDLAGGYGYTF. The CDR3 nucleotides are TGTGCCACCAGCAGAGATCTAGCAGGGGGCTATGGCTACACCTTC.

The chain carries TRBV7-2 and TRBJ2-7, with a tentative D call TRBD2 (6 bases). Germline-derived CDR1 and CDR2 are SGHTA and FQGNSA. The CDR3 contains 13 residues. Trimming shortened V by 4 bases and J by 2 bases, and 9 bases separated the two germline ends. This CDR3 reads CASSSSAAYEQYF. The CDR3 nucleotides read TGTGCCAGCAGCTCTAGCGCGGCCTACGAGCAGTACTTC.

The chain is built from TRBV29-1 and TRBJ2-7, with 9 bases fitting TRBD1. V was pared by 4 bases and J by 9 bases, with 13 bases of the junction left unmatched. The CDR3 is 14 residues long. Germline CDR1 reads SQVTM; CDR2 reads ANQGSEA. DNA for the CDR3: TGCAGCGTTGCCCCCGGGACAGGGCGATCGGGGCAGTACTTC. Protein: CSVAPGTGRSGQYF.

CDR3: CASSQEANSVSSYEQYF. CDR3 nucleotides: TGTGCCAGCAGCCAAGAGGCTAACAGTGTGAGCTCCTACGAGCAGTACTTC. The rearrangement uses TRBV14 and TRBJ2-7; D is unclear. Germline V gene lookup returns CDR1 SGHDN and CDR2 FVKESK. The CDR3 spans 17 residues. V lost 0 bases and J 0 bases, leaving 15 bases between the germline ends.

The CDR3 DNA sequence: TGTGCCAGCAGCTACAGGGATTTTAACACTGAAGCTTTCTTT. This encodes CASSYRDFNTEAFF. The rearrangement joins TRBV5-5 to TRBJ1-1, with D tentatively TRBD1 (6 bases). The CDR3 is made up of 14 amino acids. Trimming stripped 3 bases from V and 2 bases from J, with 11 bases between. Looked up from germline, CDR1 is SGHKS and CDR2 is YYEKEE (reference sequence).

The rearrangement uses TRBV27 and TRBJ2-1, with TRBD2 as a possible D gene (6 bases). The CDR3 sequence is 16 residues long. CDR1 and CDR2 (germline): MNHEY, SMNVEV (reference sequence). V was clipped by 5 bases and J by 4 bases, with 18 bases between them. CDR3 nucleotide sequence: TGTGCCAGCAGTAGCGCGGAGGGAATTGATTACAATGAGCAGTTCTTC. Translated: CASSSAEGIDYNEQFF.